This T cell receptor (beta chain) comes out of a study of T-cell reconstitution after alpha-beta-depleted transplantation in children. Findings and caveats of the study: Expanded graft clones, several hundred of them, were reportedly the source of alpha-beta T cells about two months after transplant. There were some patients whose high TCRbeta diversity at day 60 came from surviving recipient T cells and thymic progenitors. Among T cells one year after transplant, newly produced cells accounted for most counts and diversity.

The CDR3 sequence is 14 residues long. Germline V gives CDR1 MNHEY, CDR2 SVGAGI. The V end lost 0 bases, the J end lost 6 bases, and 12 bases lay between the germline ends. A remark on this clonotype: What it recognizes is unknown.

Unique molecular identifiers were used to barcode this TCRbeta library. MiXCR, run by TCRdb on the PCR reads, gives a single entry per CDR3 protein. The sample yields hundreds of thousands of distinct CDR3 sequences, 10% to 15% seen once. The specimen was PBMCs, mostly from graft donor cells, collected 360 days after TCRalphabeta/CD19-depleted stem cell transplant. This clonotype was obtained from a male patient younger than 18 who had a stem cell transplant for acute myeloid leukemia, so the T cells may come from the graft donor. The chain carries TRBV6-5 and TRBJ2-7; a possible D gene is TRBD2 (6 bases). CDR3 loop: CASSYSDYRGEQYF. CDR3 coding DNA: TGTGCCAGCAGTTACTCGGACTATCGGGGCGAGCAGTACTTC.